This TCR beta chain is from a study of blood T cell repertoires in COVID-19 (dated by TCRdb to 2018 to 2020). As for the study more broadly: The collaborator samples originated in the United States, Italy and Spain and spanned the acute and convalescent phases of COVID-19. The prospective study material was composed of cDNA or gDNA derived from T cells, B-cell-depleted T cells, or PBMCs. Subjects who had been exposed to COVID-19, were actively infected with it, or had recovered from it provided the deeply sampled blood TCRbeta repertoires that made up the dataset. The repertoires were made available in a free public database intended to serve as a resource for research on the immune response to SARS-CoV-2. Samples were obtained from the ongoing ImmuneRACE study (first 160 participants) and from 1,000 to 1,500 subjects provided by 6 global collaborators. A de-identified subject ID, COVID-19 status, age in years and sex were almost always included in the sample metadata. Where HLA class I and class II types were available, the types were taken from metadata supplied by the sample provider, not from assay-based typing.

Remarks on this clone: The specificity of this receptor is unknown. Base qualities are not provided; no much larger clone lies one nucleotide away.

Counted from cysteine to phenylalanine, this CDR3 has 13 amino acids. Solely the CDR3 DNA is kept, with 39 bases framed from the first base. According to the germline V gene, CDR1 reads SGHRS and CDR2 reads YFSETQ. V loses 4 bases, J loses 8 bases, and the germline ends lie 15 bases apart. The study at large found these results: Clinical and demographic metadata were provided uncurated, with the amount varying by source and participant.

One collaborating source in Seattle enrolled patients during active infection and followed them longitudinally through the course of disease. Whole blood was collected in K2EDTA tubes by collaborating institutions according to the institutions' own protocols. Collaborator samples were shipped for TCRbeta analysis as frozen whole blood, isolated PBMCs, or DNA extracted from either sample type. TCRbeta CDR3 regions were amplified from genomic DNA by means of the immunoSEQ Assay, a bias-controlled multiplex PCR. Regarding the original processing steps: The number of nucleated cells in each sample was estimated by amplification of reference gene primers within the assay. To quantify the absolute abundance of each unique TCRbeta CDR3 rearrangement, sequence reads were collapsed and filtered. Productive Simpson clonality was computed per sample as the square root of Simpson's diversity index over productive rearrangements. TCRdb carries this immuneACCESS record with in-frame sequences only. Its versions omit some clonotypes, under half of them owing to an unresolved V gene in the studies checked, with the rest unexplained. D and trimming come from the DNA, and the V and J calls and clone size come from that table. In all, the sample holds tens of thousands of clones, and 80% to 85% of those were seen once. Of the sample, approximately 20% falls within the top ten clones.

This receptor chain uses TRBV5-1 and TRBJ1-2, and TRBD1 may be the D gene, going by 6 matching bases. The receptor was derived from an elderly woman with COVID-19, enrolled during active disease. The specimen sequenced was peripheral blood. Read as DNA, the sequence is TGCGCCAGCAGCATAACAGGGACACGGGGCTACACCTTC. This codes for CASSITGTRGYTF.